The next 6 T cell receptor beta chains were all read from a single sample in a study of STAT5B mutations in CD4+ large granular lymphocyte leukemia. The repertoire was sequenced with immunoSEQ multiplex PCR; TCRdb's copy has only in-frame clones and lacks some. The sample records about 32,000 clones, approximately 80% being singletons. The sample taken for sequencing was CD4+ T cells from blood buffy coats. The receptors here all came from a human donor in good health.

This clone has only a few counts. V and J are TRBV18 and TRBJ1-2; D ambiguous. V gave up 3 bases and J gave up 3 bases, with 8 bases separating them. CDR3 length: 13 residues. Per the germline V gene, CDR1 is KGHSH and CDR2 is LQKENI. CDR3 nucleotides: TGTGCCAGCTCACCGAAAAGTGACTATGGCTACACCTTC. Translation: CASSPKSDYGYTF. The full variable domain, rest sourced from reference TRBV18 and TRBJ1-2, is NAGVMQNPRHLVRRRGQEARLRCSPMKGHSHVYWYRQLPEEGLKFMVYLQKENIIDESGMPKERFSAEFPKEGPSILRIQQVVRGDSAAYFCASSPKSDYGYTFGSGTRLTVV.

The chain employs TRBV19 and TRBJ1-1; D remains ambiguous. This CDR3 contains 14 residues. Trimming removed 0 bases at V and 5 bases at J, with 10 bases between. Germline assignment: CDR1 LNHDA and CDR2 SQIVND (reference sequence). CDR3: CASSIDPTSTEAFF. The DNA of the CDR3 is TGTGCCAGTAGTATAGATCCGACATCAACTGAAGCTTTCTTT. Full variable domain (remainder filled in from reference TRBV19 and TRBJ1-1): DGGITQSPKYLFRKEGQNVTLSCEQNLNHDAMYWYRQDPGQGLRLIYYSQIVNDFQKGDIAEGYSVSREKKESFPLTVTSAQKNPTAFYLCASSIDPTSTEAFFGQGTRLTVV.

V and J are TRBV4-3 and TRBJ1-1; D uncertain. The CDR3 extends over 16 amino acids. V was trimmed by 0 bases and J by 1 base, leaving 12 bases between them. Germline V gene data show CDR1 as LGHNA and CDR2 as YSLEER. The CDR3 DNA reads TGCGCCAGCAGCCAAGACGTGATCCTAGGGAACACTGAAGCTTTCTTT. Protein: CASSQDVILGNTEAFF.

This chain links TRBV19 with TRBJ2-2; D gene ambiguous. Trimming removed 3 bases from V and 5 bases from J, with 10 bases in between. Germline V gene lookup returns CDR1 LNHDA and CDR2 SQIVND (reference sequence). This CDR3 is built from 14 residues. This CDR3 reads CASSIPQETGELFF. The CDR3 nucleotides are TGTGCCAGTAGTATCCCTCAGGAGACCGGGGAGCTGTTTTTT. Looking up the rest from reference TRBV19 and TRBJ2-2 gives the full variable domain: DGGITQSPKYLFRKEGQNVTLSCEQNLNHDAMYWYRQDPGQGLRLIYYSQIVNDFQKGDIAEGYSVSREKKESFPLTVTSAQKNPTAFYLCASSIPQETGELFFGEGSRLTVL.

CDR3 amino acids: CASSAGGDETQYF. CDR3 in DNA: TGCGCCAGCAGCGCGGGGGGGGATGAGACCCAGTACTTC. This chain links TRBV5-1 with TRBJ2-5; 9 bases are a match to TRBD2. Germline loops: CDR1 SGHRS, CDR2 YFSETQ. The V gene end was trimmed by 4 bases and the J gene end by 5 bases; junction bases not matched to a gene: 3. CDR3 length equals 13 residues.

The chain couples TRBV4-1 to TRBJ1-1, with 8 bases aligning to TRBD1. Germline V gives CDR1 MGHRA, CDR2 YSYEKL. J was trimmed by 3 bases and V by 4 bases; bases with no gene match: 4. The CDR3 totals 14 residues. Here the CDR3 reads CASSLQGEDTEAFF. The CDR3 nucleotides are TGCGCCAGCAGCCTACAGGGGGAGGACACTGAAGCTTTCTTT.